This T cell receptor (beta chain) was captured by sequencing in a study of blood T cell repertoires in COVID-19. Study background: The cDNA or gDNA used as material had been derived from T cells, B-cell-depleted T cells, or PBMCs.

Followed over time, Seattle patients had been enrolled while infection was active. As handled by the study authors: Estimation of nucleated cell counts was performed using reference gene primer amplification. Method: immunoSEQ multiplex PCR; TCRdb's copy keeps in-frame clones and lacks some. The V and J calls and clone size are taken from that table; D and trimming were inferred from the DNA. The sample includes 410,000 or so clones, around nine tenths seen only once; the top ten take about 1.6%. This CDR3 spans 15 amino acids. Looked up from germline, CDR1 is GTSNPN and CDR2 is SVGIG (reference sequence). Trimming removed 7 bases from V and 1 base from J, with 16 bases in between.

V usage is TRBV30 and J usage is TRBJ2-2, with D hard to call. The receptor was isolated from a woman in her thirties or forties with COVID-19, enrolled during active disease. The sequenced sample was peripheral blood. The CDR3 bases are TGTGCCTCCTCCCGGCACTACAAGAACACCGGGGAGCTGTTTTTT. This sequence encodes CASSRHYKNTGELFF.